The 11 T cell receptor beta chains presented below share a single source sample, sequenced in a study of OX40 agonist ivuxolimab in advanced cancers. Sequencing used immunoSEQ multiplex PCR; TCRdb keeps in-frame clones, though not all of them. The table records around 60,000 clones, 75% to 95% of them present only once. Sequencing used CD4+ or CD8+ T cells sorted from blood, obtained in a trial of the OX40 agonist ivuxolimab. The receptor source for this set is an adult with an advanced solid tumor such as melanoma, head and neck, liver or kidney cancer.

V and J are TRBV28 and TRBJ1-1; no clear D gene. Between the trimmed V and J ends, which lost 6 bases and 8 bases, there was a span of 13 bases. Germline V gene sequence: CDR1 MDHEN, CDR2 SYDVKM. The CDR3 has 12 residues. This chain's CDR3 is CASSRAPTEAFF. As DNA, the CDR3 is TGTGCCAGCAGCCGCGCCCCCACAGAAGCTTTCTTT.

CDR3 sequence (DNA): TGTGCCACCAGCAGGGCCGGGTTCTCCTACGAGCAGTACTTC. Encoded protein: CATSRAGFSYEQYF. The chain has TRBV15 and TRBJ2-7; D ambiguous. CDR3 length equals 14 residues. V was clipped by 3 bases and J by 0 bases, with 9 bases between them. In germline, CDR1 is LNHNV, CDR2 YYDKDF (reference sequence).

This chain uses TRBV5-1 with TRBJ2-7; 7 nucleotides align to TRBD2. V was clipped by 5 bases and J by 5 bases; unmatched bases: 13. CDR1 and CDR2 from the germline V gene are SGHRS and YFSETQ. The CDR3 is made up of 15 amino acids. CDR3 DNA sequence: TGCGCCAGCAGGCCCCCGTTCAGGGAGGGCCACGAGCAGTACTTC. Protein product: CASRPPFREGHEQYF.

This chain links TRBV5-4 with TRBJ1-2; D call uncertain. CDR1 and CDR2 from the germline V gene are SGHNT and YYREEE (reference sequence). Trimming stripped 0 bases from V and 4 bases from J, with 13 bases between. The CDR3 length is 15 residues. The CDR3 protein is CASSLASGGLYGYTF. The CDR3 DNA follows: TGTGCCAGCAGCTTGGCGTCGGGCGGCCTCTATGGCTACACCTTC.

The V and J genes are TRBV25-1 and TRBJ2-3, with a tentative D call TRBD1 (5 bases). Germline values: CDR1 MGHDK, CDR2 SYGVNS. The ends were cut back, 3 bases at V and 6 bases at J, with 7 bases in the middle. This CDR3 spans 12 amino acids. CDR3 DNA: TGTGCCAGCAGTGACCACAGGGATACGCAGTATTTT. This sequence encodes CASSDHRDTQYF.

The V call is TRBV7-8, the J call TRBJ2-3, with 8 nucleotides matching TRBD2. CDR1 and CDR2 from the germline V gene are SGHVS and FQNEAQ. The CDR3 runs 17 residues. J gave up 2 bases and V 2 bases, and 9 bases lay outside the gene matches. The CDR3 reads CASSLLKSGGDTDTQYF. The CDR3 DNA sequence: TGTGCCAGCAGCTTATTAAAGTCGGGAGGGGACACAGATACGCAGTATTTT.

This clone came up a few times. The V and J genes are TRBV25-1 and TRBJ1-3; no firm D call. Germline V gene lookup returns CDR1 MGHDK and CDR2 SYGVNS. Deletions cut 8 bases from V and 0 bases from J, with 8 bases between. This CDR3 spans 13 amino acids. The CDR3 reads CASGDHSGNTIYF. The CDR3 DNA reads as TGTGCCAGCGGAGACCACTCTGGAAACACCATATATTTT.

This clone was counted once. The chain uses TRBV9 and TRBJ2-1, with D perhaps matching TRBD2 (5 bases). V was trimmed by 0 bases and J by 0 bases, leaving 13 bases between them. The CDR3 sequence is 17 residues long. Germline lookup yields CDR1 SGDLS and CDR2 YYNGEE. CDR3: CASSVEASPSSYNEQFF. CDR3 DNA sequence: TGTGCCAGCAGCGTAGAGGCTAGCCCTAGCTCCTACAATGAGCAGTTCTTC.

The chain links TRBV11-2 to TRBJ2-5, with D uncertain. TRBJ2-7 explains the end of the DNA better; the J call may be wrong. The CDR3 is made up of 18 amino acids. Germline CDR1 SGHAT, CDR2 FQNNGV. CDR3 coding DNA: TGTGCCAGCAGCCAAGTCCCCGCTCTGGAAACAGTGGGCTACGAGCAGTACTTC. This sequence encodes CASSQVPALETVGYEQYF.

This chain uses TRBV27 with TRBJ2-5; 11 bases are a match to TRBD2. Looked up from germline, CDR1 is MNHEY and CDR2 is SMNVEV (reference sequence). With 5 bases clipped from V and 1 base from J, the junction kept 6 bases outside the gene matches. This CDR3 region has 16 residues. CDR3 amino acids: CASSVASGRPQETQYF. Written as DNA, the CDR3 is TGTGCCAGCAGTGTAGCTAGCGGGAGGCCCCAAGAGACCCAGTACTTC.

CDR3: CASSTIEDGTDTQYF. DNA for the CDR3: TGTGCCAGCAGCACAATAGAAGACGGCACAGATACGCAGTATTTT. This sequence joins TRBV11-2 and TRBJ2-3, with D unresolved. CDR1 and CDR2 from the germline V gene are SGHAT and FQNNGV. V gave up 5 bases and J gave up 1 base, with 13 bases separating them. CDR3 length: 15 residues. The whole variable domain, remainder taken from reference TRBV11-2 and TRBJ2-3, is EAGVAQSPRYKIIEKRQSVAFWCNPISGHATLYWYQQILGQGPKLLIQFQNNGVVDDSQLPKDRFSAERLKGVDSTLKIQPAKLEDSAVYLCASSTIEDGTDTQYFGPGTRLTVL.